This T cell receptor beta chain derives from a study of cytomegalovirus exposure and HLA in healthy donors. Sequencing was performed with immunoSEQ multiplex PCR; in TCRdb, only in-frame clones are kept and a portion is missing. The sample has roughly 350,000 clones; 86% are singletons. With regard to this clone: As yet, its antigen is unknown.

Findings of the study overall: A subsequent analysis found that TCR clusters from the first cohort also tended to co-occur in the 90 to 150 validation repertoires, with approximately 95% of cluster scores above 0.

Per the germline V gene, CDR1 is SGHDN and CDR2 is FVKESK. The CDR3 sequence is 16 residues long. V was clipped by 4 bases and J by 10 bases, with 24 bases between them. The chain links TRBV14 to TRBJ2-3, with TRBD2 as a possible D gene (6 bases). This receptor was obtained from a woman aged 18 to 35 in good health and CMV-seronegative. The sequencing input was PBMCs. The CDR3 region has the DNA TGTGCCAGCAGCCGCCGGGACTCCCCCTTACCCCCATCGCAGTATTTT. This encodes CASSRRDSPLPPSQYF. The full variable domain, in which reference TRBV14 and TRBJ2-3 provide the parts outside the CDR3, is EAGVTQFPSHSVIEKGQTVTLRCDPISGHDNLYWYRRVMGKEIKFLLHFVKESKQDESGMPNNRFLAERTGGTYSTLKVQPAELEDSGVYFCASSRRDSPLPPSQYFGPGTRLTVL.